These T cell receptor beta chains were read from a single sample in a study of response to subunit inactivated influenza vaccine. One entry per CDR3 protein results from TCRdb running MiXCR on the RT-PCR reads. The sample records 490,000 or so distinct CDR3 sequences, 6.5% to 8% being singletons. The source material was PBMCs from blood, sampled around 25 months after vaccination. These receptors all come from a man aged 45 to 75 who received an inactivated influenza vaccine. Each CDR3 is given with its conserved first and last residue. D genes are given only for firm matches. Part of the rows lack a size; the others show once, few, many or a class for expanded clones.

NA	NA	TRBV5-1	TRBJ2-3	TGCGCCAGCAGCTTGGGAGGGGCGCGGAGCACAGATACGCAGTATTTT	CASSLGGARSTDTQYF
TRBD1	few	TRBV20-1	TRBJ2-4	TGCAGTGCTCAGGGGGACATTCAGTACTTC	CSAQGDIQYF
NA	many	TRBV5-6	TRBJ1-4	TGTGCCAGCAGCTTGGTCGGGAATGAAAAACTGTTTTTT	CASSLVGNEKLFF
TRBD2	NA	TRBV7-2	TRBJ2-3	TGTGCCAGCAGCTTCCGTAGCGGGGGGTTCACAGATACGCAGTATTTT	CASSFRSGGFTDTQYF
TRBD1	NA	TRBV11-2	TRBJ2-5	TGTGCCAGCAGCTTGAGAACAGGGGGAGAAGAGACCCAGTACTTC	CASSLRTGGEETQYF
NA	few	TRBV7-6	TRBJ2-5	TGTGCCAGCAGCTTACGACTCCGGGAGACCCAGTACTTC	CASSLRLRETQYF
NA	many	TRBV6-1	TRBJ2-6	TGTGCCAGCAGGGTAACAGGGCCTGGGGCCAACGTCCTGACTTTC	CASRVTGPGANVLTF
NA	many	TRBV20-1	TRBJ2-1	TGCAGTACTACTAGTGTAAATGAGCAGTTCTTC	CSTTSVNEQFF
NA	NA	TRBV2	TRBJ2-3	TGTGCCAGCGGCAACCTGGCTGGTAGCACAGATACGCAGTATTTT	CASGNLAGSTDTQYF
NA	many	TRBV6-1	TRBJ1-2	TGTGCCAGCAGTGAACAACCGAAGCTTAACTATGGCTACACCTTC	CASSEQPKLNYGYTF
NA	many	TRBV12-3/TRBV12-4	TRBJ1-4	TGTGCCAGTAAGAGGGGACCGGTAGGGGAAAAACTGTTTTTT	CASKRGPVGEKLFF
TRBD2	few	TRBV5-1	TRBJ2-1	TGCGCCAGCAGCTTGGCCGGACTAGCGTTGATCCCCTCCTACAATGAGCAGTTCTTC	CASSLAGLALIPSYNEQFF
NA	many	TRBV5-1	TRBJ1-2	TGTGCCAGCAGTTTGGGTCAGGGCAACTATGGCTACACCTTC	CASSLGQGNYGYTF
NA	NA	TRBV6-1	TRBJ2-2	TGTGCCAGCAGGCGACTCGGTCGTAGGACCGGGGAGCTGTTTTTT	CASRRLGRRTGELFF